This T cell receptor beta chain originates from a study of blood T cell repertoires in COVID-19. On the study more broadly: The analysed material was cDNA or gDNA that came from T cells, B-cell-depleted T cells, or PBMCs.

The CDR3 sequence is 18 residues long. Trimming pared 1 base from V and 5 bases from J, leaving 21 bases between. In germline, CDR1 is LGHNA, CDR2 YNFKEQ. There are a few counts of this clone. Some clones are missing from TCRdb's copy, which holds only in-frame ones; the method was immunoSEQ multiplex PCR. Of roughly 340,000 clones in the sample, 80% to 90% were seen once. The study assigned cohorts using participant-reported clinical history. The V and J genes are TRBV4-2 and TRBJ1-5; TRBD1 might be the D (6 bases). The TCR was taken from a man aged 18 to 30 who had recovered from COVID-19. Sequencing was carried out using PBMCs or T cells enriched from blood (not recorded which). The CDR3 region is CASSQVPFDGGADQPQHF. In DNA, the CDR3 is TGTGCCAGCAGCCAAGTACCTTTTGATGGGGGGGCGGATCAGCCCCAGCATTTT.